The 21 T cell receptor beta chains below come from one sample, sequenced in a study of shared clonotypes between healthy human individuals. Clones were read by immunoSEQ multiplex PCR, and TCRdb kept only the in-frame ones, dropping some. The sample yields about a million clones, approximately 80% seen once. Sequencing used memory CD4+ T cells from PBMCs. The sample's subset: CD45RA-negative fraction. The receptor source for this set is a man aged 18-30 years in good health. Some clones in this sample may be carry-over from other donors' samples.

The chain is built from TRBV14 and TRBJ2-3, with TRBD1 matching over 8 bases. In germline, CDR1 is SGHDN, CDR2 FVKESK. This CDR3 comprises 14 residues. The V segment lost 2 bases and the J segment 6 bases; nucleotides outside the gene matches: 4. The DNA of the CDR3 is TGTGCCAGCAGCCAATCCCCAGGGGGCGATACGCAGTATTTT. This encodes CASSQSPGGDTQYF.

At least ten counts were recorded for this clone. Other nucleotide sequences in the sample specify the same CDR3. The rearrangement links TRBV28 to TRBJ2-3; 9 bases fit TRBD2. This CDR3 contains 15 residues. The germline V gene encodes CDR1 MDHEN and CDR2 SYDVKM. V lost 2 bases, J lost 1 base, and 1 base stayed unmatched. CDR3 DNA sequence: TGTGCCAGCAGTTTAATAGCGGGAGGCACAGATACGCAGTATTTT. Translating it yields CASSLIAGGTDTQYF.

Concerning this clone itself: This sequence is one base from a far larger clone and is likely a read error. The chain joins TRBV30 to TRBJ1-5; D possibly corresponds to TRBD1 (6 bases). Germline lookup yields CDR1 GTSNPN and CDR2 SVGIG (reference sequence). The CDR3 length is 13 residues. The CDR3 region has the DNA TGTGGCTGGAGTAGGGGGAACGGGCAGCCCCAGCATTTT. This translates into CGWSRGNGQPQHF.

V gene TRBV29-1 combines with J gene TRBJ2-3; D is tentatively TRBD1 or TRBD2 (5 bases each). The V and J ends lost 4 bases and 1 base respectively, with 9 bases between them. CDR3 length: 13 amino acids. In germline, CDR1 is SQVTM, CDR2 ANQGSEA. The CDR3 DNA reads TGCAGCGTTGGGGGGATAGGCACAGATACGCAGTATTTT. This codes for CSVGGIGTDTQYF.

The chain recombines TRBV4-3 with TRBJ1-5; D is unresolved. Germline V CDR1 and CDR2: LGHNA, YSLEER. Deletions cut 3 bases from V and 7 bases from J, with 13 bases between. The CDR3 consists of 14 residues. CDR3 residues: CASSQTAGSQPQHF. The CDR3 coding sequence is TGCGCCAGCAGCCAGACGGCTGGGTCACAGCCCCAGCATTTT.

This rearrangement joins TRBV4-3 to TRBJ2-5; 14 nucleotides match TRBD2. The V segment lost 4 bases and the J segment 5 bases; nucleotides outside the gene matches: 9. CDR1 and CDR2 (germline): LGHNA, YSLEER. CDR3 size: 17 residues. The CDR3 here is CASSPGTSGSVVETQYF. The CDR3 DNA sequence: TGCGCCAGCAGCCCCGGGACTAGCGGGAGTGTGGTTGAGACCCAGTACTTC.

This clone appeared once. Other DNA sequences in this specimen translate into the identical CDR3. The chain carries TRBV7-3 and TRBJ2-5; D unclear. Germline V gene data show CDR1 as SGHTA and CDR2 as FQGTGA. V dropped 1 base and J dropped 5 bases, with 8 bases sitting between them. CDR3 length: 13 amino acids. The CDR3 protein is CASSLNPGETQYF. CDR3 bases: TGTGCCAGCAGCTTAAATCCCGGGGAGACCCAGTACTTC.

The CDR3 nucleotides are TGTGCCAGCAGTGACCCCTCCGGGACACCAAACACCGGGGAGCTGTTTTTT. This sequence encodes CASSDPSGTPNTGELFF. The chain employs TRBV25-1 and TRBJ2-2; D may be TRBD1 (6 bases). The length of the CDR3 is 17 residues. The germline V gene encodes CDR1 MGHDK and CDR2 SYGVNS. Trimming cost V 3 bases and J 2 bases, with 16 bases left between them.

The chain links TRBV5-5 to TRBJ1-4, with 8 bases lining up with TRBD1. CDR3 length: 15 amino acids. Trimming at V came to 2 bases and at J to 5 bases, leaving 5 bases not matched to a gene. Germline-derived CDR1 and CDR2 are SGHKS and YYEKEE (reference sequence). In DNA, the CDR3 is TGTGCCAGCAGCTTCCGACAGGGGCACAATGAAAAACTGTTTTTT. It is translated as CASSFRQGHNEKLFF.

This clone was recorded only once. The V call is TRBV28, the J call TRBJ1-3; D is unresolved. CDR3 length: 14 residues. Germline V gives CDR1 MDHEN, CDR2 SYDVKM. Trimming took off 6 bases at V and 0 bases at J, with 9 bases between the two ends. CDR3 in amino acids: CASSVALSGNTIYF. CDR3 sequence (DNA): TGTGCCAGCAGCGTGGCTCTCTCTGGAAACACCATATATTTT.

V usage is TRBV9 and J usage is TRBJ2-1; 12 bases are shared with TRBD1. Losses at the gene ends were 4 bases for V and 6 bases for J; bases not matched to a gene: 8. Germline CDR1 reads SGDLS; CDR2 reads YYNGEE. The CDR3 contains 16 residues. CDR3 residues: CASSYRDRGLGNEQFF. Written as DNA, the CDR3 is TGTGCCAGCAGCTACCGGGACAGGGGGCTCGGCAATGAGCAGTTCTTC.

Regarding this clone: A far larger clone differs by one base, so this is likely a read error. The chain is built from TRBV28 and TRBJ2-7; D call uncertain. The CDR3 spans 16 residues. Trimming shortened V by 7 bases and J by 2 bases, and 21 bases separated the two germline ends. Germline V gives CDR1 MDHEN, CDR2 SYDVKM. CDR3 in amino acids: CASNPGSLTLTYEQYF. The CDR3 DNA sequence: TGTGCCAGCAATCCAGGTAGTCTGACCTTAACCTACGAGCAGTACTTC.

This chain uses TRBV7-7 with TRBJ2-5, with 8 bases lining up with TRBD1. The germline V gene encodes CDR1 SSHAT and CDR2 FNYEAQ (reference sequence). V lost 5 bases, J lost 1 base, and 9 bases stayed unmatched. This CDR3 spans 16 amino acids. The CDR3 nucleotides read TGTGCCAGCAGCAGGACCTGGACAGGGATCCAAGAGACCCAGTACTTC. Protein product: CASSRTWTGIQETQYF. Supplemented by reference TRBV7-7 and TRBJ2-5, the full variable domain reads GAGVSQSPRYKVTKRGQDVTLRCDPISSHATLYWYQQALGQGPEFLTYFNYEAQPDKSGLPSDRFSAERPEGSISTLTIQRTEQRDSAMYRCASSRTWTGIQETQYFGPGTRLLVL.

The gene calls are TRBV27 and TRBJ1-3; 7 bases are shared with TRBD1. The germline CDR1 and CDR2 sequences are MNHEY and SMNVEV (reference sequence). Trimming took 6 bases from V and 4 from J; bases not matched to a gene: 3. The CDR3 is 13 amino acids. CDR3 sequence (DNA): TGTGCCAGCAGGGGGACAGCAGGAAACACCATATATTTT. Protein sequence: CASRGTAGNTIYF.

V gene TRBV11-1 combines with J gene TRBJ2-7, with TRBD2 identical over 8 bases. V lost 0 bases to trimming and J lost 1 base; unmatched junction nucleotides: 2. Looked up from germline, CDR1 is SGHAT and CDR2 is FQDESV (reference sequence). This CDR3 is 15 amino acids long. CDR3 sequence: CASSLAGLVSYEQYF. For the CDR3, the DNA is TGTGCCAGCAGCTTAGCGGGACTAGTGTCCTACGAGCAGTACTTC.

The rearrangement uses TRBV7-2 and TRBJ2-2; D assignment may be TRBD1 or TRBD2 (6 bases each). Between the trimmed V and J ends, which lost 7 bases and 6 bases, there was a span of 18 bases. The CDR3 totals 15 residues. CDR1 is SGHTA and CDR2 is FQGNSA in the germline V gene. CDR3 sequence reads: CASTRGGARAGELFF. The CDR3 region has the DNA TGTGCCAGCACCAGGGGCGGGGCAAGGGCCGGGGAGCTGTTTTTT. The full variable domain, with the rest looked up from reference TRBV7-2 and TRBJ2-2, is GAGVSQSPSNKVTEKGKDVELRCDPISGHTALYWYRQSLGQGLEFLIYFQGNSAPDKSGLPSDRFSAERTGGSVSTLTIQRTQQEDSAVYLCASTRGGARAGELFFGEGSRLTVL.

The chain has TRBV11-2 and TRBJ2-3; 10 positions agree with TRBD2. CDR1 is SGHAT and CDR2 is FQNNGV in the germline V gene. The CDR3 is made up of 17 amino acids. Germline trimming cut 4 bases from V and 5 bases from J; bases unmatched to any gene: 12. CDR3 coding DNA: TGTGCCAGCAGCTCCCAGTGGCTAGCGGGAGCCAGAGATACGCAGTATTTT. This codes for CASSSQWLAGARDTQYF. The variable domain in full, completed from reference TRBV11-2 and TRBJ2-3, reads EAGVAQSPRYKIIEKRQSVAFWCNPISGHATLYWYQQILGQGPKLLIQFQNNGVVDDSQLPKDRFSAERLKGVDSTLKIQPAKLEDSAVYLCASSSQWLAGARDTQYFGPGTRLTVL.

V usage is TRBV6-1 and J usage is TRBJ2-1, with D possibly being TRBD2 (5 bases). CDR3 length: 18 amino acids. Trimming removed 2 bases at V and 0 bases at J, with 17 bases between. Germline V CDR1 and CDR2: MNHNS, SASEGT. The CDR3 spells CASSEYPDWERSYNEQFF. The CDR3 nucleotides read TGTGCCAGCAGTGAATACCCCGATTGGGAGCGCTCCTACAATGAGCAGTTCTTC.

J is TRBJ1-5 and V is TRBV5-4; D remains unclear. This CDR3 has 12 amino acids. Trimming removed 1 base from V and 9 bases from J, with 8 bases in between. Germline V CDR1 and CDR2: SGHNT, YYREEE (reference sequence). The CDR3 bases are TGTGCCAGCAGCTTGTACGGCGGGCCCCAGCATTTT. It is translated as CASSLYGGPQHF.

This chain uses TRBV5-1 with TRBJ2-1, with 13 bases lining up with TRBD2. The V gene's germline CDR1 is SGHRS and CDR2 YFSETQ. After removal of 4 bases from V and 7 bases from J, the junction contained 8 bases not matched to a gene. CDR3 length: 16 residues. DNA for the CDR3: TGCGCCAGCAGCCCGGGACTAGCGGGAAGTTTGAATGAGCAGTTCTTC. Amino acids: CASSPGLAGSLNEQFF.

The gene calls are TRBV10-2 and TRBJ2-2; the match to TRBD2 covers 7 bases. This CDR3 is 17 amino acids long. V lost 0 bases, J lost 0 bases, and 4 bases stayed unmatched. Per the germline V gene, CDR1 is WSHSY and CDR2 is SAAADI. The CDR3 sequence is CASSESLAHTNTGELFF. The CDR3 nucleotides read TGCGCCAGCAGTGAGTCACTAGCGCACACGAACACCGGGGAGCTGTTTTTT.